The clone carrying this T cell receptor beta chain was seen more than once but under ten times. Its antigen is not identified. The sample originates from a study of CD8 T cells in ankylosing spondylitis. Findings and limits, study-wide: Disease-linked clones bore a CD8+ phenotype and were relatively rare in peripheral blood. It was reported that disease-linked clones were significantly enriched in matched ankylosing spondylitis synovial fluid. Before this, some motif variants had been reported in reactive arthritis synovial fluid and blood. The study identified a TCR beta motif of roughly eight highly homologous variants that appeared characteristic of ankylosing spondylitis blood.

Libraries for TCR beta were made by quantitative 5'-RACE with molecular barcodes. TCRdb reanalysed the 5' RACE reads using MiXCR and keeps one entry per CDR3 protein. The sample has about 700,000 distinct CDR3 sequences; around 20% are singletons. There are 16 residues in the CDR3. The trim removed 3 bases at V and 2 bases at J, leaving 6 bases unmatched. The receptor was isolated from a male donor with ankylosing spondylitis. The genes are TRBV12-3 or TRBV12-4 and TRBJ2-7; 11 bases are shared with TRBD1. Source material: blood, either unsorted or a sorted T cell fraction (not recorded which). The CDR3 is CASSFGQGAGAYEQYF. The DNA for the CDR3 is TGTGCCAGCAGTTTCGGACAGGGGGCAGGAGCCTACGAGCAGTACTTC.